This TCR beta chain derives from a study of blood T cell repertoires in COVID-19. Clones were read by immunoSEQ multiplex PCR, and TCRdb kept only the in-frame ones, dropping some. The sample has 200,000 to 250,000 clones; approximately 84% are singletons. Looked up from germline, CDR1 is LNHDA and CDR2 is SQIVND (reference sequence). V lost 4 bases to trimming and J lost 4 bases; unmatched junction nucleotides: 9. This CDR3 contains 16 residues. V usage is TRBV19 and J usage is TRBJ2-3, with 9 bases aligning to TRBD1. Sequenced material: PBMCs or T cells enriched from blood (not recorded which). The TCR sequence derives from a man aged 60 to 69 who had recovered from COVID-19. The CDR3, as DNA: TGTGCCAGTAGTAGGTGGACAGGGGAGCGGGCAGATACGCAGTATTTT. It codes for CASSRWTGERADTQYF.